This T cell receptor beta chain was retrieved from a study of blood T cell repertoires in COVID-19. Only a few counts were recorded for this clone. The data were produced by immunoSEQ multiplex PCR, yet TCRdb's version contains in-frame clones alone and is incomplete. The repertoire holds under 250,000 clones, with less than 85% as singletons. Germline CDR1 is SGHNT and CDR2 is YYREEE (reference sequence). V was trimmed by 2 bases and J by 3 bases, leaving 8 bases between them. The CDR3 extends over 13 amino acids. The source material was peripheral blood. This sequence joins TRBV5-4 and TRBJ1-2; no clear D. The clonotype comes from a woman aged 70 to 79 with active or convalescent COVID-19. The CDR3 region has the DNA TGTGCCAGCAGCTTTGGCGGGGACTATGGCTACACCTTC. The encoded protein is CASSFGGDYGYTF.